The 21 T cell receptor beta chains in this list originate from one sample, sequenced in a study of siplizumab effects on memory and regulatory T cells. Data came from immunoSEQ multiplex PCR; TCRdb stores just in-frame clones and leaves some out. The table has tens of thousands of clones, about 90% seen once. The sequenced sample consisted of CD8+ T cells sorted from blood. Source of these receptors: a human donor in good health.

This rearrangement joins TRBV11-2 to TRBJ2-7; 9 bases are a match to TRBD2. The CDR3 covers 14 residues. CDR1 is SGHAT and CDR2 is FQNNGV in the germline V gene. V was clipped by 5 bases and J by 4 bases; unmatched bases: 6. CDR3 nucleotides: TGTGCCAGCAGCCGCGGGAGGGTTCAGTACGAGCAGTACTTC. Translated: CASSRGRVQYEQYF.

V usage is TRBV11-1 and J usage is TRBJ1-2; D call uncertain. V was pared by 0 bases and J by 4 bases, with 12 bases between. The germline V gene has CDR1 SGHAT and CDR2 FQDESV (reference sequence). CDR3 length equals 15 residues. This chain's CDR3 is CASSLASEGSYGYTF. CDR3 bases: TGTGCCAGCAGCTTAGCGTCGGAGGGTTCCTATGGCTACACCTTC.

V and J are TRBV7-2 and TRBJ2-5; TRBD2 matches 9 bases. Unmatched junction bases numbered 4, after V lost 5 bases and J lost 6 bases. The length of the CDR3 is 13 residues. Germline CDR1 SGHTA, CDR2 FQGNSA. For the CDR3, the DNA is TGTGCCAGCAGCGCGGGAGGGCCACAGACCCAGTACTTC. Translating it yields CASSAGGPQTQYF.

The rearrangement joins TRBV6-5 to TRBJ2-5, with 7 bases aligning to TRBD2. The CDR3 has 15 residues. Germline V gene data show CDR1 as MNHEY and CDR2 as SVGAGI. With 2 bases clipped from V and 2 bases from J, the junction kept 5 bases outside the gene matches. CDR3 DNA sequence: TGTGCCAGCAGTTACACGCCCGGGGGGCAAGAGACCCAGTACTTC. Its translation is CASSYTPGGQETQYF.

The rearrangement joins TRBV14 to TRBJ2-2; D remains unclear. V lost 0 bases and J 0 bases, leaving 11 bases between the germline ends. Germline CDR1 reads SGHDN; CDR2 reads FVKESK. This CDR3 is 17 amino acids long. The CDR3 here is CASSQDYARTNTGELFF. In nucleotides, the CDR3 is TGTGCCAGCAGCCAAGACTACGCGAGGACGAACACCGGGGAGCTGTTTTTT. Full variable domain (outside the CDR3, taken from reference TRBV14 and TRBJ2-2): EAGVTQFPSHSVIEKGQTVTLRCDPISGHDNLYWYRRVMGKEIKFLLHFVKESKQDESGMPNNRFLAERTGGTYSTLKVQPAELEDSGVYFCASSQDYARTNTGELFFGEGSRLTVL.

The rearrangement links TRBV2 to TRBJ1-2; 7 bases map to TRBD1. This CDR3 spans 16 amino acids. Unmatched junction bases numbered 8, after V lost 1 base and J lost 3 bases. The germline V gene encodes CDR1 SNHLY and CDR2 FYNNEI. The CDR3 sequence is CASSEVGRQGHYGYTF. CDR3 nucleotide sequence: TGTGCCAGCAGTGAAGTCGGTCGACAGGGCCACTATGGCTACACCTTC.

CDR3 sequence: CASSPLPYQPQHF. CDR3 DNA: TGTGCCAGCAGCCCCCTTCCGTATCAGCCCCAGCATTTT. The chain is built from TRBV11-2 and TRBJ1-5; D is ambiguous. V shed 5 bases and J shed 5 bases, with 10 bases lying between them. There are 13 residues in the CDR3. CDR1 is SGHAT, CDR2 FQNNGV, per germline.

The chain has TRBV7-3 and TRBJ1-1; a weak D match, TRBD1 (5 bases). Germline CDR1 and CDR2: SGHTA and FQGTGA. The CDR3 extends over 13 amino acids. V lost 5 bases and J 2 bases, leaving 9 bases between the germline ends. This CDR3 is CASSPTENTEAFF. DNA for the CDR3: TGTGCCAGCAGCCCGACAGAAAACACTGAAGCTTTCTTT. The whole variable domain, remainder taken from reference TRBV7-3 and TRBJ1-1, is GAGVSQTPSNKVTEKGKYVELRCDPISGHTALYWYRQSLGQGPEFLIYFQGTGAADDSGLPNDRFFAVRPEGSVSTLKIQRTERGDSAVYLCASSPTENTEAFFGQGTRLTVV.

The gene calls are TRBV5-1 and TRBJ1-5; no firm D call. V was cut by 4 bases and J by 1 base, with 6 bases left in between. There are 13 residues in the CDR3. Germline loops: CDR1 SGHRS, CDR2 YFSETQ. DNA of the CDR3: TGCGCCAGCAGCATAGACAGCAATCAGCCCCAGCATTTT. Translation gives CASSIDSNQPQHF.

This clone was found once. The chain has TRBV10-3 and TRBJ2-5; D is unresolved. Per germline, CDR1 ENHRY and CDR2 SYGVKD. V lost 0 bases and J 3 bases, leaving 11 bases between the germline ends. CDR3 length: 15 amino acids. The CDR3 sequence: CAISESTDGEETQYF. In nucleotides, the CDR3 is TGTGCCATCAGTGAGTCGACGGATGGAGAAGAGACCCAGTACTTC.

This rearrangement joins TRBV4-1 to TRBJ2-3; TRBD1 matches at 8 bases. Germline CDR1 and CDR2: MGHRA and YSYEKL. The CDR3 has 16 residues. V was clipped by 0 bases and J by 4 bases; unmatched bases: 6. The CDR3 nucleotides read TGCGCCAGCAGCCAAGAGCGGACAGGGATTTCAGATACGCAGTATTTT. Protein: CASSQERTGISDTQYF.

This sequence joins TRBV27 and TRBJ1-2, with D uncertain. The CDR3 contains 14 residues. Germline CDR1 MNHEY, CDR2 SMNVEV (reference sequence). The V and J ends lost 4 bases and 4 bases respectively, with 13 bases between them. CDR3 region: CASSWKGSSYGYTF. CDR3 nucleotide sequence: TGTGCCAGCAGTTGGAAGGGTTCCTCCTATGGCTACACCTTC.

A remark on this clone: Other DNA sequences in this sample translate to the same CDR3. The CDR3 DNA reads as TGTGCCAGCAGCCAAGCAGTAATGGTCGGGTCGGAGACCCAGTACTTC. It codes for CASSQAVMVGSETQYF. This chain uses TRBV14 with TRBJ2-5, with D uncertain. The germline gives CDR1 SGHDN, CDR2 FVKESK. Trimming pared 1 base from V and 5 bases from J, leaving 17 bases between. This CDR3 is built from 16 residues.

The V and J genes are TRBV5-1 and TRBJ1-2; the match to TRBD1 covers 7 bases. Looked up from germline, CDR1 is SGHRS and CDR2 is YFSETQ. The CDR3 is made up of 13 amino acids. Germline trimming cut 0 bases from V and 7 bases from J; bases unmatched to any gene: 3. The CDR3 region has the DNA TGCGCCAGCAGCTTGGAAGGGGGCGGTGGCTACACCTTC. Protein sequence: CASSLEGGGGYTF.

This clone has only a few counts. The chain couples TRBV6-1 to TRBJ2-7; no clear D gene. The CDR3 totals 12 residues. V was trimmed by 6 bases and J by 5 bases, leaving 11 bases between them. From germline, CDR1 is MNHNS and CDR2 SASEGT. CDR3 sequence reads: CASRSTRNEQYF. DNA for the CDR3: TGTGCCAGCAGATCCACGAGAAACGAGCAGTACTTC.

This rearrangement joins TRBV12-5 to TRBJ2-3; 9 bases line up with TRBD1. CDR3 length: 15 amino acids. From germline, CDR1 is LGHNT and CDR2 FRNRAP. The V segment lost 4 bases and the J segment 4 bases; nucleotides outside the gene matches: 6. For the CDR3, the DNA is TGTGCTAGTGGTTCAAGGACAGGGGCACCAGATACGCAGTATTTT. It codes for CASGSRTGAPDTQYF.

The rearrangement uses TRBV29-1 and TRBJ1-1, with 7 bases matching TRBD1. The CDR3 sequence is 16 residues long. With 0 bases clipped from V and 4 bases from J, the junction kept 11 bases outside the gene matches. The V gene's germline CDR1 is SQVTM and CDR2 ANQGSEA. CDR3 nucleotides: TGCAGCGTTGAAGATTTGGGCCAGGGGGTATTCACTGAAGCTTTCTTT. This translates into CSVEDLGQGVFTEAFF.

This rearrangement joins TRBV6-6 to TRBJ1-3, with no clear D. This CDR3 has 14 residues. With 4 bases removed from V and 0 bases from J, the gap between germline ends came to 7 bases. Germline CDR1 MNHNY, CDR2 SVGAGI (reference sequence). The CDR3 DNA follows: TGTGCCAGCAGTTCCTCGCCCTCTGGAAACACCATATATTTT. Translation: CASSSSPSGNTIYF.

This chain connects TRBV14 to TRBJ2-7; 8 nucleotides match TRBD1. The V gene end was trimmed by 4 bases and the J gene end by 3 bases; junction bases not matched to a gene: 8. The CDR3 has 15 amino acids. Per the germline V gene, CDR1 is SGHDN and CDR2 is FVKESK. This CDR3 is CASSLKTGEFYEQYF. CDR3 DNA sequence: TGTGCCAGCAGCCTCAAGACAGGGGAATTCTACGAGCAGTACTTC.

The chain recombines TRBV7-8 with TRBJ2-1; 7 nucleotides align to TRBD2. The germline gives CDR1 SGHVS, CDR2 FQNEAQ. This CDR3 region has 15 residues. Unmatched junction bases numbered 6, after V lost 5 bases and J lost 2 bases. The CDR3 nucleotides read TGTGCCAGCAGCAGTACTAGCGTTGCCTACAATGAGCAGTTCTTC. Protein sequence: CASSSTSVAYNEQFF. The full variable domain, rest sourced from reference TRBV7-8 and TRBJ2-1, is GAGVSQSPRYKVAKRGQDVALRCDPISGHVSLFWYQQALGQGPEFLTYFQNEAQLDKSGLPSDRFFAERPEGSVSTLKIQRTQQEDSAVYLCASSSTSVAYNEQFFGPGTRLTVL.

This chain uses TRBV16 with TRBJ1-5; no definite D call. V lost 0 bases to trimming and J lost 7 bases, with 13 bases between them. Germline V gene data show CDR1 as KGHSY and CDR2 as FQNENV. This CDR3 contains 15 residues. For the CDR3, the DNA is TGTGCCAGCAGCCAATCTGTCACTGGATGGCAGCCCCAGCATTTT. Translating it yields CASSQSVTGWQPQHF. Using reference TRBV16 and TRBJ1-5 for the parts outside the CDR3, the full variable domain is GEEVAQTPKHLVRGEGQKAKLYCAPIKGHSYVFWYQQVLKNEFKFLISFQNENVFDETGMPKERFSAKCLPNSPCSLEIQATKLEDSAVYFCASSQSVTGWQPQHFGDGTRLSIL.